The clone carrying this TCR beta chain was seen a few times. Its antigen is not identified. The entry originates in a study of CD8 T cells in ankylosing spondylitis. V lost 6 bases and J 1 base, leaving 17 bases between the germline ends. Germline CDR1 SGHRS, CDR2 YFSETQ. The CDR3 covers 15 residues. Each TCR beta library was made by quantitative 5'-RACE that incorporated molecular barcodes. TCRdb passed the 5' RACE reads through MiXCR, listing each CDR3 protein once. Among roughly 350,000 distinct CDR3 sequences listed, under 8.5% were seen once. Broader study findings: Ankylosing spondylitis blood appeared to carry a characteristic TCR beta motif of several highly homologous variants. As for the disease-linked clones, they showed a CD8+ phenotype and occurred at relatively low frequencies in peripheral blood. Earlier reports found some motif variants in synovial fluid and blood in reactive arthritis.

The chain recombines TRBV5-1 with TRBJ2-7, with TRBD2 as a possible D gene (6 bases). The sequenced sample was blood, either unsorted or a sorted T cell fraction (not recorded which). The source of this sequence is a male donor with ankylosing spondylitis. CDR3 in DNA: TGCGCCAGCATGCGGGAACCCTCGGGTTCCTACGAGCAGTACTTC. It translates to CASMREPSGSYEQYF.